Listed below are T cell receptor beta chains from one sample, sequenced in a study of T cell repertoires in cytomegalovirus infection. TCRdb independently ran MiXCR on the reads; one entry per CDR3 protein. Among some 150,000 distinct CDR3 sequences listed, under 8% were seen once. The material sequenced was PBMCs. These receptors originate from a human donor in good health (CMV status not recorded). Some clones in this sample may be carry-over from other donors' samples. CDR3s include the opening cysteine and the closing phenylalanine or tryptophan. Fields, in order: D gene, V gene, clone size, J gene, CDR3 protein, CDR3 DNA. D genes are given only for firm matches. Not every row has a clone size; where given, it reads once, few, many or a size class.

D gene: NA; V gene: TRBV7-2; clone size: many; J gene: TRBJ2-1; CDR3 protein: CASSFGSGWQQFF; CDR3 DNA: TGTGCCAGCAGCTTTGGTTCGGGGTGGCAGCAGTTCTTC
D gene: TRBD1; V gene: TRBV29-1; clone size: many; J gene: TRBJ1-5; CDR3 protein: CSAGTGNQPQHF; CDR3 DNA: TGCAGCGCAGGGACAGGCAATCAGCCCCAGCATTTT
D gene: TRBD1; V gene: TRBV28; clone size: few; J gene: TRBJ2-7; CDR3 protein: CASSPRDRLPEQYF; CDR3 DNA: TGTGCCAGCAGCCCCCGGGACAGGCTCCCCGAGCAGTACTTC
D gene: NA; V gene: TRBV28; clone size: NA; J gene: TRBJ2-5; CDR3 protein: CASSSWGQGKETQYF; CDR3 DNA: TGTGCCAGCAGTTCCTGGGGGCAGGGGAAAGAGACCCAGTACTTC
D gene: NA; V gene: TRBV12-3/TRBV12-4; clone size: many; J gene: TRBJ2-1; CDR3 protein: CASSLYAGLVYNEQFF; CDR3 DNA: TGTGCCAGCAGTTTATATGCAGGGTTGGTCTACAATGAGCAGTTCTTC
D gene: NA; V gene: TRBV7-6; clone size: many; J gene: TRBJ2-7; CDR3 protein: CASSLSPQGLHEQYF; CDR3 DNA: TGTGCCAGCAGCTTATCGCCACAGGGTCTTCACGAGCAGTACTTC
D gene: NA; V gene: TRBV20-1; clone size: many; J gene: TRBJ2-5; CDR3 protein: CSARDFRQGQETQYF; CDR3 DNA: TGCAGTGCTAGAGATTTTCGGCAGGGTCAAGAGACCCAGTACTTC
D gene: NA; V gene: TRBV20-1; clone size: NA; J gene: TRBJ2-4; CDR3 protein: CSARDYEGRAKNIQYF; CDR3 DNA: TGCAGTGCTAGAGATTACGAAGGCCGGGCCAAAAACATTCAGTACTTC
D gene: TRBD1; V gene: TRBV7-8; clone size: many; J gene: TRBJ1-2; CDR3 protein: CASSLRQGSGYGYTF; CDR3 DNA: TGTGCCAGCAGCTTAAGACAGGGAAGCGGCTATGGCTACACCTTC
D gene: TRBD1; V gene: TRBV28; clone size: many; J gene: TRBJ1-1; CDR3 protein: CASSYDAPGQGMNTEAFF; CDR3 DNA: TGTGCCAGCAGCTACGACGCCCCGGGACAGGGCATGAACACTGAAGCTTTCTTT
D gene: TRBD1; V gene: TRBV14; clone size: many; J gene: TRBJ2-7; CDR3 protein: CASSPNDRGRDRGYNEQYF; CDR3 DNA: TGTGCCAGCAGCCCAAATGATCGGGGCCGGGACAGGGGCTACAACGAGCAGTACTTC
D gene: NA; V gene: TRBV11-3; clone size: NA; J gene: TRBJ2-1; CDR3 protein: CASSLDTGNEQFF; CDR3 DNA: TGTGCCAGCAGCTTAGATACGGGCAATGAGCAGTTCTTC
D gene: TRBD1; V gene: TRBV19; clone size: few; J gene: TRBJ1-5; CDR3 protein: CASTARQGAGGGDQPQHF; CDR3 DNA: TGTGCCAGTACCGCTCGACAGGGGGCGGGAGGAGGGGATCAGCCCCAGCATTTT
D gene: TRBD1; V gene: TRBV6-5; clone size: few; J gene: TRBJ1-5; CDR3 protein: CASNDDRGRNQPQHF; CDR3 DNA: TGTGCCAGCAATGATGACAGGGGGCGTAATCAGCCCCAGCATTTT
D gene: TRBD1; V gene: TRBV28; clone size: many; J gene: TRBJ1-1; CDR3 protein: CASSPPGGAFF; CDR3 DNA: TGTGCCAGCAGCCCCCCAGGGGGAGCTTTCTTT
D gene: NA; V gene: TRBV7-2; clone size: medium-sized; J gene: TRBJ1-1; CDR3 protein: CASSPPGEKAFF; CDR3 DNA: TGTGCCAGCAGCCCGCCGGGGGAGAAAGCTTTCTTT
D gene: TRBD1; V gene: TRBV7-8; clone size: many; J gene: TRBJ2-7; CDR3 protein: CASSLIGQGIVLTYEQYF; CDR3 DNA: TGTGCCAGCAGCTTGATAGGACAGGGTATCGTTTTAACCTACGAGCAGTACTTC